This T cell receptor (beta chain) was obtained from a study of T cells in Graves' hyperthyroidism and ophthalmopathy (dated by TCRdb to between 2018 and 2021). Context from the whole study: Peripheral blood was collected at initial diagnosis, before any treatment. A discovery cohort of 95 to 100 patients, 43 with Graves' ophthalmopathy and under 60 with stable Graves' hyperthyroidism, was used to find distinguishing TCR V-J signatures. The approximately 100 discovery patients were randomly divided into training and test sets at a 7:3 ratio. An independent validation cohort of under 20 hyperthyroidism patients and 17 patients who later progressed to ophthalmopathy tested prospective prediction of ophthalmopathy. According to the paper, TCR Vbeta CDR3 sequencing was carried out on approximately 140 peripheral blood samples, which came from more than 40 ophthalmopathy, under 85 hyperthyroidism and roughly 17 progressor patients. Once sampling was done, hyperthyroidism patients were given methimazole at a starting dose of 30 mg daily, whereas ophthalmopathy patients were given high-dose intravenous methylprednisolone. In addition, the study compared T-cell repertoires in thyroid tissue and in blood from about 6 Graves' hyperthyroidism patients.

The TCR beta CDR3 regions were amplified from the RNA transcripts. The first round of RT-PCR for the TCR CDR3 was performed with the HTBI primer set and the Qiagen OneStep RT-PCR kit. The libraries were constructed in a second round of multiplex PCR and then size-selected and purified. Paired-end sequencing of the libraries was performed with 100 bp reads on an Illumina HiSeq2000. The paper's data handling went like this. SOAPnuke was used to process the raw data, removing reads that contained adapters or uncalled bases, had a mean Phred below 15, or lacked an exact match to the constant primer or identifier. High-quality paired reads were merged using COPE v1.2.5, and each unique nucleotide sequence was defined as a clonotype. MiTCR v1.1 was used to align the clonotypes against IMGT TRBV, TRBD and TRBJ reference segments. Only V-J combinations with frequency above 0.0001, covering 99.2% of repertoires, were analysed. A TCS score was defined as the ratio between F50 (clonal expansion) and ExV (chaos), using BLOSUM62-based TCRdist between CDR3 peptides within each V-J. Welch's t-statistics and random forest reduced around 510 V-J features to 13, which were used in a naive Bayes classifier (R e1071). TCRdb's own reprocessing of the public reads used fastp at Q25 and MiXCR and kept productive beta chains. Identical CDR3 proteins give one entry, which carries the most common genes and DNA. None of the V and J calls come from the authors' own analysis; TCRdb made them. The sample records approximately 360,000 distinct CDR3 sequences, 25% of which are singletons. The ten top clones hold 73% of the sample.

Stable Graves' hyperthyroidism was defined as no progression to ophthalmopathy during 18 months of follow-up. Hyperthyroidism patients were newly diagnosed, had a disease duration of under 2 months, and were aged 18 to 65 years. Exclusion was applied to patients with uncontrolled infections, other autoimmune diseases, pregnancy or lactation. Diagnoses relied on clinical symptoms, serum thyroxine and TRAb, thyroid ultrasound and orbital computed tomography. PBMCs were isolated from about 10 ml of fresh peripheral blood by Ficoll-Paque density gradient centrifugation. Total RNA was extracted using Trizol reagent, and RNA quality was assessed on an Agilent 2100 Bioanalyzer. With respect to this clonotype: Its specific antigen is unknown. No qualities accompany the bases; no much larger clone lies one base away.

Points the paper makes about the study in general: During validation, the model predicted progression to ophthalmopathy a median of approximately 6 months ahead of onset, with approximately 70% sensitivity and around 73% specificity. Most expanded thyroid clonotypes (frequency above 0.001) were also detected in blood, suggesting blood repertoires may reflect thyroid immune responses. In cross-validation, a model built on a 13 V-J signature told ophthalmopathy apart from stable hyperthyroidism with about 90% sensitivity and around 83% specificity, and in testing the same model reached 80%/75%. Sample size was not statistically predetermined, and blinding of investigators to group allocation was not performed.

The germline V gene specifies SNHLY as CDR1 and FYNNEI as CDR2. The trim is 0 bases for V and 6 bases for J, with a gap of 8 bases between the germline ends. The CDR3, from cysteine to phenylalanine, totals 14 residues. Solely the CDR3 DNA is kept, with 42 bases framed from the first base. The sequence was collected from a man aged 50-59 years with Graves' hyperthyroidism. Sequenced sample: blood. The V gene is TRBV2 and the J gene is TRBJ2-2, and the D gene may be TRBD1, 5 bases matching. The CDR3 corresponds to CASSEALGAGELFF. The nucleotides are TGTGCCAGCAGTGAAGCGCTAGGGGCCGGGGAGCTGTTTTTT.